What follows are 14 T cell receptor beta chains derived from one specimen sequenced in a study of T cell repertoires in cytomegalovirus infection. One entry per CDR3 protein, called by TCRdb with MiXCR from the reads. The repertoire consists of roughly 320,000 distinct CDR3 sequences, with roughly a tenth occurring once and the leading ten covering approximately 2.3%. The sequencing sample was made of PBMCs. The receptors shown here come from a human donor in good health (CMV status not recorded). Some clones in this sample may be carry-over from other donors' samples.

The sample holds many counts of this clonotype. V usage is TRBV4-3 and J usage is TRBJ2-5; no clear D. Germline CDR1 and CDR2: LGHNA and YSLEER. Trimming took 0 bases from V and 4 from J, leaving 15 bases between them. The length of the CDR3 is 16 residues. CDR3 nucleotides: TGCGCCAGCAGCCAAGAAGGCCCCTTCTATGGAGAGACCCAGTACTTC. This sequence encodes CASSQEGPFYGETQYF.

This clonotype was detected many times. The genes are TRBV11-3 and TRBJ2-2, with 12 bases lining up with TRBD1. V was pared by 3 bases and J by 7 bases, with 6 bases of the junction left unmatched. Germline V gives CDR1 SGHNT, CDR2 YENEEA. CDR3 length: 16 amino acids. CDR3 loop: CASSFEGQGAGGELFF. In DNA, the CDR3 is TGTGCCAGCAGCTTCGAGGGACAGGGGGCTGGCGGGGAGCTGTTTTTT.

About this clonotype: The junction departs from germline at one end; a sequencing error may be responsible. This chain uses TRBV12-5 with TRBJ2-6; D ambiguous. CDR3 length: 17 residues. From germline, CDR1 is LGHNT and CDR2 FRNRAP. CDR3 amino acids: CASGLVPWISEANVLTF. The CDR3 DNA sequence: TGTGCTAGTGGTTTGGTACCTTGGATCTCTGAGGCCAACGTCCTGACTTTC. Full variable domain (remainder filled in from reference TRBV12-5 and TRBJ2-6): DARVTQTPRHKVTEMGQEVTMRCQPILGHNTVFWYRQTMMQGLELLAYFRNRAPLDDSGMPKDRFSAEMPDATLATLKIQPSEPRDSAVYFCASGLVPWISEANVLTFGAGSRLTVL.

The chain employs TRBV24-1 and TRBJ2-1, with TRBD2 matching 8 bases. The germline gives CDR1 KGHDR, CDR2 SFDVKD. This CDR3 comprises 14 residues. Trimming took 8 bases from V and 7 from J; bases not matched to a gene: 9. CDR3 nucleotide sequence: TGTGCCACCACCGATTCGGGGGGGCTGAATGAGCAGTTCTTC. It is translated as CATTDSGGLNEQFF.

This clonotype showed up many times. Written as DNA, the CDR3 is TGTGCCAGCAGCTTAACCCCCGGGGGATTAGGCTATGGCTACACCTTC. As protein: CASSLTPGGLGYGYTF. The genes are TRBV7-2 and TRBJ1-2; maybe TRBD1 (5 bases). The CDR3 length is 16 residues. The V gene's germline CDR1 is SGHTA and CDR2 FQGNSA. V was pared by 2 bases and J by 4 bases, with 17 bases between.

This clonotype was recorded many times. The CDR3 spells CASSVQGADYGYTF. The CDR3 nucleotides are TGTGCCAGCAGCGTTCAGGGGGCCGACTATGGCTACACCTTC. The rearrangement joins TRBV7-2 to TRBJ1-2, with 8 bases matching TRBD1. The CDR3 totals 14 residues. CDR1 and CDR2 from the germline V gene are SGHTA and FQGNSA. J was trimmed by 3 bases and V by 5 bases; bases with no gene match: 5.

This clonotype was counted between two and nine times. V and J are TRBV20-1 and TRBJ2-7, with 7 nucleotides matching TRBD2. The CDR3 is made up of 14 amino acids. Unmatched junction bases numbered 8, after V lost 0 bases and J lost 6 bases. CDR1 is DFQATT, CDR2 SNEGSKA, per germline (reference sequence). The CDR3 is CSARDLAAGREQYF. The CDR3 coding sequence is TGCAGTGCTAGAGATCTAGCGGCAGGTCGCGAGCAGTACTTC.

This rearrangement joins TRBV19 to TRBJ2-6; 8 bases line up with TRBD1. The length of the CDR3 is 14 residues. CDR1 and CDR2 from the germline V gene are LNHDA and SQIVND (reference sequence). After removal of 8 bases from V and 2 bases from J, the junction contained 2 bases not matched to a gene. The CDR3 is CASLDRAGANVLTF. CDR3 nucleotide sequence: TGTGCCAGTTTGGACAGGGCTGGGGCCAACGTCCTGACTTTC. Looking up the rest from reference TRBV19 and TRBJ2-6 gives the full variable domain: DGGITQSPKYLFRKEGQNVTLSCEQNLNHDAMYWYRQDPGQGLRLIYYSQIVNDFQKGDIAEGYSVSREKKESFPLTVTSAQKNPTAFYLCASLDRAGANVLTFGAGSRLTVL.

This clonotype was counted at least ten times. This chain joins TRBV28 and TRBJ1-5; no reliable D call. CDR3 length: 14 amino acids. Per the germline V gene, CDR1 is MDHEN and CDR2 is SYDVKM. V was pared by 3 bases and J by 6 bases, with 12 bases between. The CDR3 loop is CASSFRETGQPQHF. CDR3 bases: TGTGCCAGCAGTTTTCGGGAGACCGGTCAGCCCCAGCATTTT. Filled out from reference TRBV28 and TRBJ1-5, the complete variable domain reads DVKVTQSSRYLVKRTGEKVFLECVQDMDHENMFWYRQDPGLGLRLIYFSYDVKMKEKGDIPEGYSVSREKKERFSLILESASTNQTSMYLCASSFRETGQPQHFGDGTRLSIL.

There are a few counts of this clonotype. CDR3 DNA sequence: TGTGCCATCAGTGCGGGATACAATGAGCAGTTCTTC. Its translation: CAISAGYNEQFF. The V gene is TRBV10-3, the J gene TRBJ2-1; D might be TRBD2 (5 bases). CDR1 and CDR2 from the germline V gene are ENHRY and SYGVKD. Between the trimmed V and J ends, which lost 4 bases and 4 bases, there was a span of 5 bases. The length of the CDR3 is 12 residues.

This chain connects TRBV2 to TRBJ1-2; TRBD1 might be the D (5 bases). V was shortened by 6 bases and J by 7 bases, with 18 bases between the two germline ends. Germline CDR1 and CDR2: SNHLY and FYNNEI. The CDR3 loop spans 14 amino acids. The CDR3 here is CASSVRGRDGGYTF. In DNA form, the CDR3 reads TGTGCCAGCAGCGTTAGGGGCAGGGATGGTGGCTACACCTTC.

The V call is TRBV7-2, the J call TRBJ1-2, with D uncertain. The CDR3 sequence is 15 residues long. Germline V gene sequence: CDR1 SGHTA, CDR2 FQGNSA. Trimming took off 0 bases at V and 6 bases at J, with 14 bases between the two ends. CDR3 in amino acids: CASSLAWTFGDGYTF. CDR3 sequence (DNA): TGTGCCAGCAGCTTAGCGTGGACCTTTGGGGATGGCTACACCTTC.

Many counts were recorded for this clonotype. The chain recombines TRBV28 with TRBJ2-3; D not resolved. Trimming took off 4 bases at V and 5 bases at J, with 7 bases between the two ends. Per the germline V gene, CDR1 is MDHEN and CDR2 is SYDVKM. The CDR3 contains 12 residues. The chain's CDR3 is CASSSRKDTQYF. CDR3 nucleotide sequence: TGTGCCAGCAGTTCCCGAAAAGATACGCAGTATTTT.

This clonotype was observed at least ten times. The rearrangement joins TRBV7-6 to TRBJ2-2, with 7 positions matching TRBD1. The CDR3 contains 16 residues. V trimming: 5 bases; J trimming: 2 bases; junction bases outside the gene matches: 8. Per the germline V gene, CDR1 is SGHVS and CDR2 is FNYEAQ. CDR3 sequence reads: CASSKTGTANTGELFF. In DNA, the CDR3 is TGTGCCAGCAGCAAGACCGGGACAGCCAACACCGGGGAGCTGTTTTTT.